The source of this T cell receptor (beta chain) is a study of Graves' ophthalmopathy and Graves' hyperthyroidism. This clonotype was counted many times. RNA transcripts were the source from which TCR beta CDR3 regions were amplified. HTBI primers served in a first-round RT-PCR, which a second-round multiplex PCR followed. TCRdb re-derived calls from the multiplex PCR reads in MiXCR, one entry per CDR3 protein. This sample has a few hundred thousand distinct CDR3 sequences, with approximately 20% found just once. The PBMCs had their origin in about 9.7 ml of fresh peripheral blood. Trimming left V 0 bases short and J 8 bases short, with 8 bases between. The CDR3 covers 13 residues.

This receptor was taken from a woman in her late teens or twenties with Graves' ophthalmopathy. The genes are TRBV12-3 or TRBV12-4 and TRBJ2-4; D is ambiguous. Sequencing was done on a sample of peripheral blood. For the CDR3, the DNA is TGTGCCAGCAGTTTAGCCGGTAAACACATTCAGTACTTC. Protein sequence: CASSLAGKHIQYF.